This passage covers 21 T cell receptor beta chains from one sample sequenced in a study of cytomegalovirus exposure and HLA in healthy donors (dated by TCRdb to 2016 to 2017). Libraries were made using the immunoSEQ multiplex PCR assay. The multiplex PCR relied on a mix of 60 forward primers for TCR Vbeta segments and 13 reverse primers for TCR Jbeta segments. In TCRdb, the immuneACCESS table is reduced to in-frame sequences with V and J assigned. These tables do not hold every clone; where another copy was compared, an unresolved V gene accounts for under half, and the others remain unexplained. The sample has 140,000 to 150,000 clones on record, roughly 10% of them singletons. 1.8% of the sample is taken by the ten largest. The sequencing sample was made of PBMCs. The receptor set was obtained from a man over 45 in good health and CMV-seronegative.

V and J are TRBV5-1 and TRBJ2-5, with TRBD1 identical over 8 bases. The closer fit of TRBJ2-7 to the DNA end suggests the J call may be wrong. This CDR3 region has 17 residues. Germline assignment: CDR1 SGHRS and CDR2 YFSETQ. CDR3 sequence (DNA): TGCGCCAGCAGCCCCCCCGTGGGGCAGGGGGCGCCCCGCGAGCAGTACTTC. It yields the protein CASSPPVGQGAPREQYF.

The V gene is TRBV27, the J gene TRBJ1-1; 7 positions match TRBD1. The CDR3 is made up of 13 amino acids. V lost 5 bases and J lost 9; bases outside the gene matches: 9. Germline-derived CDR1 and CDR2 are MNHEY and SMNVEV (reference sequence). The CDR3, as DNA: TGTGCCAGCAGTATAACAGGGGTTCGTAAAGCTTTCTTT. It codes for CASSITGVRKAFF.

The V and J genes are TRBV16 and TRBJ1-1; weak D call: TRBD1 (6 bases). There are 11 residues in the CDR3. Germline V CDR1 and CDR2: KGHSY, FQNENV. Trimming cost V 3 bases and J 8 bases, with 7 bases left between them. The CDR3 DNA reads TGTGCCAGCAGCCATGGACAGGAAGCTTTCTTT. Translation: CASSHGQEAFF.

The chain links TRBV5-1 to TRBJ1-1; possible D gene TRBD1, 5 bases. The V gene's germline CDR1 is SGHRS and CDR2 YFSETQ. The CDR3 has 13 residues. Trimming removed 2 bases at V and 1 base at J, with 6 bases between. In DNA, the CDR3 is TGCGCCAGCAGCTTTCAGGGGAACACTGAAGCTTTCTTT. As protein: CASSFQGNTEAFF.

This chain uses TRBV2 with TRBJ2-3, with a possible D match to TRBD1 (6 bases). Trimming cost V 6 bases and J 2 bases, with 12 bases left between them. Looked up from germline, CDR1 is SNHLY and CDR2 is FYNNEI. The CDR3 totals 14 residues. CDR3 sequence: CASRQGTSTDTQYF. The CDR3, as DNA: TGTGCCAGCAGGCAGGGGACCTCCACAGATACGCAGTATTTT.

This clone was counted between two and nine times. J is TRBJ1-1 and V is TRBV15, with D possibly TRBD1 on 6 matching bases. V lost 5 bases and J lost 1, with 20 bases in between. Germline V gives CDR1 LNHNV, CDR2 YYDKDF (reference sequence). The CDR3 is made up of 17 amino acids. The CDR3 DNA is TGTGCCACCAGCCGCGATATAGCGGGACACAGGAACACTGAAGCTTTCTTT. Its protein is CATSRDIAGHRNTEAFF.

This clone was counted many times. The rearrangement joins TRBV2 to TRBJ1-1, with D possibly being TRBD1 (6 bases). The V end was cut by 6 bases, the J end by 2 bases, with 16 bases between. Germline CDR1 and CDR2: SNHLY and FYNNEI. The CDR3 runs 15 residues. The DNA of the CDR3 is TGTGCCAGCAGCGTCAGGGACATCTATAACACTGAAGCTTTCTTT. As protein: CASSVRDIYNTEAFF.

A few counts support this clone. The chain uses TRBV6-5 and TRBJ1-1; D gene unclear. Per germline, CDR1 MNHEY and CDR2 SVGAGI. Trimming stripped 5 bases from V and 0 bases from J, with 7 bases between. The CDR3 is made up of 13 amino acids. CDR3 DNA sequence: TGTGCCAGCAGTGTATCGGTGAACACTGAAGCTTTCTTT. Its protein product is CASSVSVNTEAFF.

This clone showed up just a few times. The V and J genes are TRBV6-4 and TRBJ1-4; D might be TRBD1 (6 bases). Looked up from germline, CDR1 is MRHNA and CDR2 is SNTAGT. The V end lost 0 bases, the J end lost 6 bases, and 11 bases lay between the germline ends. The CDR3 spans 15 residues. CDR3 nucleotides: TGTGCCAGCAGTGACTCTGGGGGCGCGGATGAAAAACTGTTTTTT. It translates to CASSDSGGADEKLFF.

This clone was counted a few times. V usage is TRBV14 and J usage is TRBJ1-3; no firm D call. This CDR3 contains 17 residues. The V end was cut by 0 bases, the J end by 0 bases, with 12 bases between. Germline V gene data show CDR1 as SGHDN and CDR2 as FVKESK. The CDR3 reads CASSQDPMGSSGNTIYF. CDR3 nucleotide sequence: TGTGCCAGCAGCCAAGATCCGATGGGCTCCTCTGGAAACACCATATATTTT.

The chain links TRBV2 to TRBJ2-3, with TRBD2 matching over 14 bases. Germline values: CDR1 SNHLY, CDR2 FYNNEI. Unmatched junction bases numbered 4, after V lost 4 bases and J lost 7 bases. The CDR3 consists of 15 residues. CDR3 sequence reads: CASSATSGGAHTQYF. The CDR3 nucleotides are TGTGCCAGCAGTGCGACTAGCGGGGGGGCCCATACGCAGTATTTT.

This clone appeared a few times. The J gene is TRBJ2-3, the V gene TRBV2, with TRBD1 as a possible D gene (6 bases). Per the germline V gene, CDR1 is SNHLY and CDR2 is FYNNEI. V lost 6 bases, J lost 2 bases, and 15 bases lay in between. The CDR3 has 15 residues. For the CDR3, the DNA is TGTGCCAGCAGGCGGCAGGGGTCAACCACAGATACGCAGTATTTT. It specifies CASRRQGSTTDTQYF. The whole variable domain, remainder taken from reference TRBV2 and TRBJ2-3, is EPEVTQTPSHQVTQMGQEVILRCVPISNHLYFYWYRQILGQKVEFLVSFYNNEISEKSEIFDDQFSVERPDGSNFTLKIRSTKLEDSAMYFCASRRQGSTTDTQYFGPGTRLTVL.

The CDR3 loop is CASSLRDRLYEQYF. In DNA form, the CDR3 reads TGTGCCAGCAGCTTGCGGGACAGGCTTTACGAGCAGTACTTC. This chain joins TRBV11-2 and TRBJ2-7; 8 bases agree with TRBD1. After removal of 3 bases from V and 4 bases from J, the junction contained 5 bases not matched to a gene. CDR3 length: 14 amino acids. CDR1 is SGHAT and CDR2 is FQNNGV in the germline V gene.

The V and J genes are TRBV29-1 and TRBJ2-2; possible D gene TRBD2, 6 bases. CDR1 is SQVTM and CDR2 is ANQGSEA in the germline V gene. The CDR3 totals 13 residues. With 5 bases removed from V and 1 base from J, the gap between germline ends came to 8 bases. The CDR3 sequence: CSVPGLNTGELFF. CDR3 nucleotides: TGCAGCGTTCCGGGACTGAACACCGGGGAGCTGTTTTTT.

This clone was found a few times. The J gene is TRBJ2-3, the V gene TRBV6-1, with D maybe TRBD1 (6 bases). V lost 2 bases and J lost 5, with 20 bases in between. The CDR3 covers 17 residues. In germline, CDR1 is MNHNS, CDR2 SASEGT. The CDR3 bases are TGTGCCAGCAGTGAAAGTACAGGTCGAGGGGGTCTAGATACGCAGTATTTT. This sequence encodes CASSESTGRGGLDTQYF.

This chain links TRBV4-1 with TRBJ2-5, with TRBD1 matching 7 bases. Germline V CDR1 and CDR2: MGHRA, YSYEKL. Losses at the gene ends were 2 bases for V and 2 bases for J; bases not matched to a gene: 5. The CDR3 extends over 15 amino acids. In DNA, the CDR3 is TGCGCCAGCAGCCAAAACACGGGACAGCAAGAGACCCAGTACTTC. Its translation is CASSQNTGQQETQYF.

This clone was seen more than once but under ten times. CDR3 loop: CASSCRGPGANVLTF. In nucleotides, the CDR3 is TGTGCCAGCAGCTGCAGGGGGCCCGGGGCCAACGTCCTGACTTTC. The gene calls are TRBV7-9 and TRBJ2-6; 8 positions match TRBD1. Germline CDR1 reads SEHNR; CDR2 reads FQNEAQ (reference sequence). The V and J ends lost 4 bases and 4 bases, in that order; junction bases with no gene match: 3. CDR3 length: 15 residues.

This chain uses TRBV30 with TRBJ2-4; 8 nucleotides match TRBD2. This CDR3 region has 16 residues. Germline V gene sequence: CDR1 GTSNPN, CDR2 SVGIG (reference sequence). J was trimmed by 9 bases and V by 1 base; bases with no gene match: 14. CDR3 protein: CAWSATRRGGSGIQYF. The CDR3 DNA follows: TGTGCCTGGAGTGCCACTAGACGGGGGGGCTCGGGCATTCAGTACTTC.

This clone was counted between two and nine times. The chain combines TRBV6-5 with TRBJ1-1; maybe TRBD1 (6 bases). V lost 5 bases and J lost 7, with 8 bases in between. Germline V CDR1 and CDR2: MNHEY, SVGAGI. CDR3 length: 11 amino acids. CDR3 protein: CASSTTGEAFF. As DNA, the CDR3 is TGTGCCAGCAGTACGACAGGTGAAGCTTTCTTT.

This clone was counted only a few times. This chain uses TRBV18 with TRBJ1-2, with a weak D call TRBD1 (5 bases). The CDR3 has 16 amino acids. Trimming left V 3 bases short and J 0 bases short, with 14 bases between. CDR1 KGHSH and CDR2 LQKENI come from the germline V gene. The DNA of the CDR3 is TGTGCCAGCTCACCGGAGGGGACCTTCTCTAACTATGGCTACACCTTC. Protein sequence: CASSPEGTFSNYGYTF.

This clone was observed a handful of times. CDR3 DNA sequence: TGTGCCAGCAGCGACAGTTACGAGCAGTACTTC. It specifies CASSDSYEQYF. The gene calls are TRBV6-5 and TRBJ2-7, with D perhaps matching TRBD1 (5 bases). This CDR3 comprises 11 residues. Trimming left V 6 bases short and J 4 bases short, with 7 bases between. Germline V gene data show CDR1 as MNHEY and CDR2 as SVGAGI.